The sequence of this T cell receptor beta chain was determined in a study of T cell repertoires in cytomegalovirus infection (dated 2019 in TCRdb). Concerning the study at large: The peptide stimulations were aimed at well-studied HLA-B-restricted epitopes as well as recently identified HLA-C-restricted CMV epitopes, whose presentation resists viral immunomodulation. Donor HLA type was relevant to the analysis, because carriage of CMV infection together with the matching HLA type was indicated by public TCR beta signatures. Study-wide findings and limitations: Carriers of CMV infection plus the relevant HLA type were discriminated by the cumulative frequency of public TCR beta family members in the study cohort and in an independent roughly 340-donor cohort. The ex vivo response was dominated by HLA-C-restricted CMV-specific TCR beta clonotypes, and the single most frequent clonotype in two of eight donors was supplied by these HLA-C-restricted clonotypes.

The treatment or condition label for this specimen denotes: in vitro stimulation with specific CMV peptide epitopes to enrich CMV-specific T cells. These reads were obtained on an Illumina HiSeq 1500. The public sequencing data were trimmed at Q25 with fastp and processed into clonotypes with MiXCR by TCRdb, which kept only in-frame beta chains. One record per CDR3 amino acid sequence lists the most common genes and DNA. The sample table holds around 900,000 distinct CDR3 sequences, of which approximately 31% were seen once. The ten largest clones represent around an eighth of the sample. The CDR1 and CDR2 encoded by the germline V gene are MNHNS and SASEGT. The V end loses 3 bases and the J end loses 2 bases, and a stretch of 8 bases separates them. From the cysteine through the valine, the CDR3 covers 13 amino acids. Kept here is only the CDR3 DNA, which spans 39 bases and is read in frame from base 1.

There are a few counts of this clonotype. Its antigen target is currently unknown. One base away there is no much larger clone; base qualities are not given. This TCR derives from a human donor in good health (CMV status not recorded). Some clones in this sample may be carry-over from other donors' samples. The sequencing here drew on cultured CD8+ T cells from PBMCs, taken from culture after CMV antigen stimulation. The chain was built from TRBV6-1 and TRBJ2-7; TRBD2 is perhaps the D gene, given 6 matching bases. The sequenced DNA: TGTGCCAGCAGTGAGGGGAGGACCTACGAGCAGTACGTC. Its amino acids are CASSEGRTYEQYV.